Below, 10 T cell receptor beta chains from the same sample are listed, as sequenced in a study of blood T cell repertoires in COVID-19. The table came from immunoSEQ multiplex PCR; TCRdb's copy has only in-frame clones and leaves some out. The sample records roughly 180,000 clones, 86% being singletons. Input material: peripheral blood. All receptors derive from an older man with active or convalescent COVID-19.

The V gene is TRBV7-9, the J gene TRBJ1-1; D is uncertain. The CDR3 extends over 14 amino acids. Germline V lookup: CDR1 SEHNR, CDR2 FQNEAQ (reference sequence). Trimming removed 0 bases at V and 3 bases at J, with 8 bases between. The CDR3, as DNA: TGTGCCAGCAGCTTAGCGCCAGTGGACACTGAAGCTTTCTTT. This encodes CASSLAPVDTEAFF.

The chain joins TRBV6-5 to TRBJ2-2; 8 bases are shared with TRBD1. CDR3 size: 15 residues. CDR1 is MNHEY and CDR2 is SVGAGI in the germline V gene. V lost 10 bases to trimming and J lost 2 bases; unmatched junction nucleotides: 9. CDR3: CAIRPGTGNTGELFF. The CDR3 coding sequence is TGTGCCATAAGACCAGGGACAGGCAACACCGGGGAGCTGTTTTTT.

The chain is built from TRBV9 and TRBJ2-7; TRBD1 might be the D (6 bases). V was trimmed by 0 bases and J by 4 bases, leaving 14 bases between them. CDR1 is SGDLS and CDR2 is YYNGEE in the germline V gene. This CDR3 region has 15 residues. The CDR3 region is CASSVGGGGVYEQYF. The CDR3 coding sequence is TGTGCCAGCAGCGTAGGAGGGGGTGGTGTATACGAGCAGTACTTC. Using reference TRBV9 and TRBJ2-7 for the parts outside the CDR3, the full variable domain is DSGVTQTPKHLITATGQRVTLRCSPRSGDLSVYWYQQSLDQGLQFLIQYYNGEERAKGNILERFSAQQFPDLHSELNLSSLELGDSALYFCASSVGGGGVYEQYFGPGTRLTVT.

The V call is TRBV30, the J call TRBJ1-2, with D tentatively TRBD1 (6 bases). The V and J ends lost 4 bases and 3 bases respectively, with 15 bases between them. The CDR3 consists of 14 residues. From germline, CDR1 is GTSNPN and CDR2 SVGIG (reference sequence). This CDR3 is CAWKMDSLYYGYTF. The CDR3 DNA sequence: TGTGCCTGGAAAATGGACAGTCTCTACTATGGCTACACCTTC.

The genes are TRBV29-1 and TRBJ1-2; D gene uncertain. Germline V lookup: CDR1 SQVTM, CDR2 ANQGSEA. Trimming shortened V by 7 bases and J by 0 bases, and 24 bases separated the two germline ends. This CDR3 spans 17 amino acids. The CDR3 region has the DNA TGCAGCGCCCCGCCGGACCCTCGAGGGCCGACTAACTATGGCTACACCTTC. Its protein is CSAPPDPRGPTNYGYTF.

Written as DNA, the CDR3 is TGCGCCAGCAGCTTGCGGGGGGAACGGTACAATGAGCAGTTCTTC. It yields the protein CASSLRGERYNEQFF. The chain is built from TRBV5-1 and TRBJ2-1, with TRBD2 matching over 7 bases. The V gene's germline CDR1 is SGHRS and CDR2 YFSETQ. This CDR3 region has 15 residues. The V and J ends lost 1 base and 4 bases, in that order; junction bases with no gene match: 5.

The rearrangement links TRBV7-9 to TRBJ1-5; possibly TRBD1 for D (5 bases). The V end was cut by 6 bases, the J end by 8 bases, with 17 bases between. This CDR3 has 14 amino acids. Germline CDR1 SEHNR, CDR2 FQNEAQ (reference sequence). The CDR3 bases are TGTGCCAGCAGTCTTCAGGGTCCGGGGGAGCCCCAGCATTTT. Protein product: CASSLQGPGEPQHF.

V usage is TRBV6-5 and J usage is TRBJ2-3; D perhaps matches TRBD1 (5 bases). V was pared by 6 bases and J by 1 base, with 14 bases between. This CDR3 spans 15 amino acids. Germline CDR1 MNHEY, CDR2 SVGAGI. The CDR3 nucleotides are TGTGCCAGCAGAGACCAGGGTATCCGCACAGATACGCAGTATTTT. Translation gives CASRDQGIRTDTQYF.

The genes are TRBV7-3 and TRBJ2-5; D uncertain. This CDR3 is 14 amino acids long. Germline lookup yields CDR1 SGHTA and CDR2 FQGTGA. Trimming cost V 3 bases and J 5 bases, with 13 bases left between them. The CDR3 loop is CASSFVANAETQYF. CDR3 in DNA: TGTGCCAGCAGCTTCGTAGCAAATGCGGAGACCCAGTACTTC.

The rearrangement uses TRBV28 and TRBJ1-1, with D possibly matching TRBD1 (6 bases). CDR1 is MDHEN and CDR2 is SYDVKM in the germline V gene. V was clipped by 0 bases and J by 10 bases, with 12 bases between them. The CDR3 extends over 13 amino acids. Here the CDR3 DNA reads TGTGCCAGCAGTTTATGGCAGGGGAGGGTAGCTTTCTTT. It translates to CASSLWQGRVAFF.